This T cell receptor beta chain comes out of a study of T cells in Graves' hyperthyroidism and ophthalmopathy. Study-wide findings and caveats: It was a median around seven months before onset that the model predicted ophthalmopathy.

The source material, RNA transcripts, was used to amplify TCR beta CDR3 regions. The TCR CDR3 was amplified in a first-round RT-PCR using the HTBI primer set. A single record per CDR3 protein comes from TCRdb applying MiXCR to the multiplex PCR reads. Found here are around 760,000 distinct CDR3 sequences, under 45% of them singletons; the top ten hold about a third. V lost 0 bases and J lost 3, with 9 bases in between. Germline lookup yields CDR1 LNHDA and CDR2 SQIVND (reference sequence). This CDR3 comprises 15 residues. Note on this clonotype: What it binds is unknown.

The V gene is TRBV19, the J gene TRBJ1-5; D may be TRBD1 (5 bases). The clonotype originates from a woman in her forties with Graves' hyperthyroidism. Sequenced sample: blood. The CDR3 region is CASSIDRGNNQPQHF. In nucleotides, the CDR3 is TGTGCCAGTAGTATAGATCGGGGGAACAATCAGCCCCAGCATTTT. The variable domain in full, completed from reference TRBV19 and TRBJ1-5, reads DGGITQSPKYLFRKEGQNVTLSCEQNLNHDAMYWYRQDPGQGLRLIYYSQIVNDFQKGDIAEGYSVSREKKESFPLTVTSAQKNPTAFYLCASSIDRGNNQPQHFGDGTRLSIL.